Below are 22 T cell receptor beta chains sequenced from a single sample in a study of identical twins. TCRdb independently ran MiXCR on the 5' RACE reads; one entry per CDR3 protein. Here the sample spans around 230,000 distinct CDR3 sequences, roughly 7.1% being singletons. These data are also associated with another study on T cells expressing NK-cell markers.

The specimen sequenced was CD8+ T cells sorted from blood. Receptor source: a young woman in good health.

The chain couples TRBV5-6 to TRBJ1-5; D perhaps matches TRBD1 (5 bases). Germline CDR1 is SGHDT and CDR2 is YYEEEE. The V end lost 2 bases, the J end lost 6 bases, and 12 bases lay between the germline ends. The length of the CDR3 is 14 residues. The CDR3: CASSFSGAGQPQHF. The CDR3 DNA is TGTGCCAGCAGCTTTTCCGGGGCAGGTCAGCCCCAGCATTTT.

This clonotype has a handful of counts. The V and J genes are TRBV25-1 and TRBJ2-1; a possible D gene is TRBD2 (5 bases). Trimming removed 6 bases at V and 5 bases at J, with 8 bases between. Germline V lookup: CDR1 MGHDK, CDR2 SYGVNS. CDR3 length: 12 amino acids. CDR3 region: CASSGNHNEQFF. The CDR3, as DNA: TGTGCCAGCAGCGGGAATCACAATGAGCAGTTCTTC. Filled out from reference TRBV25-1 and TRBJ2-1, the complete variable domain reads EADIYQTPRYLVIGTGKKITLECSQTMGHDKMYWYQQDPGMELHLIHYSYGVNSTEKGDLSSESTVSRIRTEHFPLTLESARPSHTSQYLCASSGNHNEQFFGPGTRLTVL.

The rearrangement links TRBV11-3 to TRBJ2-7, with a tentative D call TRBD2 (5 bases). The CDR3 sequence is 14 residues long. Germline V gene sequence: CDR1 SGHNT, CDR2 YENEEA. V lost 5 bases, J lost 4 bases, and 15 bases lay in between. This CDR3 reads CASSGPAAPYEQYF. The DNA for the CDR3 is TGTGCCAGCAGCGGCCCAGCGGCCCCGTACGAGCAGTACTTC.

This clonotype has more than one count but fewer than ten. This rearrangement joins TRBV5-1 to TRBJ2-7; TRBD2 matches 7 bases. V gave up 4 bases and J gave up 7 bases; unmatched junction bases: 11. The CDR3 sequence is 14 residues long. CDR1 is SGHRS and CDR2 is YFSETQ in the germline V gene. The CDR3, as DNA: TGCGCCAGCAGCATCAGGCGGGAGTTGGATGAGCAGTACTTC. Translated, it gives CASSIRRELDEQYF.

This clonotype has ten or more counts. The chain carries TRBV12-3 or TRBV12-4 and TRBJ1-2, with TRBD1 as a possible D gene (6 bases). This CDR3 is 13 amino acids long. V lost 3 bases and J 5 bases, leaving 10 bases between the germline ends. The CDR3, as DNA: TGTGCCAGCAGTTTTGAGGGGGTATATGGCTACACCTTC. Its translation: CASSFEGVYGYTF.

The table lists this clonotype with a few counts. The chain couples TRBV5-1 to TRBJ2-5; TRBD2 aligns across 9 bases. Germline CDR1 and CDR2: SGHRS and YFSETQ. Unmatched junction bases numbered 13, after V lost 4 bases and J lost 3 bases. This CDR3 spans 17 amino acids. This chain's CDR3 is CASSPAVAGVAEETQYF. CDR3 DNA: TGCGCCAGCAGCCCGGCGGTAGCGGGAGTTGCGGAAGAGACCCAGTACTTC. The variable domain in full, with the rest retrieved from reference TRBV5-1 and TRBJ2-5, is KAGVTQTPRYLIKTRGQQVTLSCSPISGHRSVSWYQQTPGQGLQFLFEYFSETQRNKGNFPGRFSGRQFSNSRSEMNVSTLELGDSALYLCASSPAVAGVAEETQYFGPGTRLLVL.

The CDR3 bases are TGTGCCAGCAGCGGCAGAGACGGGAAGGGGGGCTACAATGAGCAGTTCTTC. Its translation: CASSGRDGKGGYNEQFF. This rearrangement joins TRBV7-9 to TRBJ2-1; D assignment may be TRBD1 or TRBD2 (6 bases each). Trimming took off 5 bases at V and 3 bases at J, with 20 bases between the two ends. CDR3 size: 17 residues. Germline values: CDR1 SEHNR, CDR2 FQNEAQ (reference sequence).

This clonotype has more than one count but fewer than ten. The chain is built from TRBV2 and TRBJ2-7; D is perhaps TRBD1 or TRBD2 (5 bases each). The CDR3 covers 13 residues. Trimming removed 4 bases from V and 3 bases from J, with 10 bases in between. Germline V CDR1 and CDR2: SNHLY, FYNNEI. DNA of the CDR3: TGTGCCAGCAGTGCAGGGACCGGCTACGAGCAGTACTTC. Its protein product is CASSAGTGYEQYF. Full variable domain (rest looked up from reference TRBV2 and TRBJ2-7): EPEVTQTPSHQVTQMGQEVILRCVPISNHLYFYWYRQILGQKVEFLVSFYNNEISEKSEIFDDQFSVERPDGSNFTLKIRSTKLEDSAMYFCASSAGTGYEQYFGPGTRLTVT.

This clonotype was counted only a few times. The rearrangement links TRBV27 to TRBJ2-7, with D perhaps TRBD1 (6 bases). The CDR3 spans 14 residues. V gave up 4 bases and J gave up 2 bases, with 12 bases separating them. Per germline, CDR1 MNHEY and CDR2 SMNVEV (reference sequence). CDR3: CASSYRQAPYEQYF. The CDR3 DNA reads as TGTGCCAGCAGTTACCGACAGGCCCCCTACGAGCAGTACTTC.

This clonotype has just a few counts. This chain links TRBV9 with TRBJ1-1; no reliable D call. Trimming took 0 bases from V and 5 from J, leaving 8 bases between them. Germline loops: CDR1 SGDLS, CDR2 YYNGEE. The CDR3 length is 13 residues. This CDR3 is CASSVGQVTEAFF. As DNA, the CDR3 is TGTGCCAGCAGCGTAGGGCAGGTAACTGAAGCTTTCTTT.

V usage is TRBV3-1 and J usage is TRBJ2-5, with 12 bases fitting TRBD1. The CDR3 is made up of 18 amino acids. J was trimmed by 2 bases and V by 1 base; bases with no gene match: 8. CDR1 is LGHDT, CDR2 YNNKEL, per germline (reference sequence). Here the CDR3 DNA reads TGTGCCAGCAGCCAAGGCGGGACAGGGGGCGCTCGGCAAGAGACCCAGTACTTC. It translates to CASSQGGTGGARQETQYF.

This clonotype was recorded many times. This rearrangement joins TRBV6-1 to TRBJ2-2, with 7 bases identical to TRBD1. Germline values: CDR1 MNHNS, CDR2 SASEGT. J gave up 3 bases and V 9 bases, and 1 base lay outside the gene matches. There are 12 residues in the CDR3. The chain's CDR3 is CASGTDTGELFF. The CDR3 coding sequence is TGTGCCAGTGGGACAGACACCGGGGAGCTGTTTTTT.

CDR3 loop: CASKPPNTGELFF. The CDR3 DNA follows: TGTGCCAGCAAACCGCCGAACACCGGGGAGCTGTTTTTT. The rearrangement joins TRBV2 to TRBJ2-2; D is uncertain. Trimming took 7 bases from V and 0 from J, leaving 6 bases between them. CDR3 length: 13 residues. The germline V gene has CDR1 SNHLY and CDR2 FYNNEI. The whole variable domain, remainder taken from reference TRBV2 and TRBJ2-2, is EPEVTQTPSHQVTQMGQEVILRCVPISNHLYFYWYRQILGQKVEFLVSFYNNEISEKSEIFDDQFSVERPDGSNFTLKIRSTKLEDSAMYFCASKPPNTGELFFGEGSRLTVL.

In DNA, the CDR3 is TGTGCCAGCAGCGCCCGGACAGGGGCCGCGGGAGAGACCCAGTACTTC. As protein: CASSARTGAAGETQYF. The chain recombines TRBV9 with TRBJ2-5; 9 nucleotides agree with TRBD1. J gave up 4 bases and V 3 bases, and 10 bases lay outside the gene matches. The CDR3 length is 16 residues. Germline V lookup: CDR1 SGDLS, CDR2 YYNGEE.

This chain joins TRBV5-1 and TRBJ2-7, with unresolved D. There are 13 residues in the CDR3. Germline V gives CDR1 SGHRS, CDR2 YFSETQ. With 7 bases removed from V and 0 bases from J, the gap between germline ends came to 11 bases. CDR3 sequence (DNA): TGCGCCAGCGCCCTCCCCCCCTCCTACGAGCAGTACTTC. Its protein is CASALPPSYEQYF. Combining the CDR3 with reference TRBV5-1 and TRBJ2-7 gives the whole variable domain KAGVTQTPRYLIKTRGQQVTLSCSPISGHRSVSWYQQTPGQGLQFLFEYFSETQRNKGNFPGRFSGRQFSNSRSEMNVSTLELGDSALYLCASALPPSYEQYFGPGTRLTVT.

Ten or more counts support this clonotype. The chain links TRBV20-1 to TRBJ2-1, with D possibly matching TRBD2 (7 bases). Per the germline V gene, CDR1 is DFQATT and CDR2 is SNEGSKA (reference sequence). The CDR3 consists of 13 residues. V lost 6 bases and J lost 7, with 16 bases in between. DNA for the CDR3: TGCAGTGCCGAGGGGGGGTTAGCGAATGAGCAGTTCTTC. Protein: CSAEGGLANEQFF.

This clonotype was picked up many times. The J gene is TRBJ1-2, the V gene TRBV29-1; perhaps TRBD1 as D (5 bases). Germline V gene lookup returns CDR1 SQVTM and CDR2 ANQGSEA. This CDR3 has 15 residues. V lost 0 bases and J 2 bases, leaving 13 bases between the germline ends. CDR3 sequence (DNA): TGCAGCGTTGAAGATAGTTCAGGGCTGAACTATGGCTACACCTTC. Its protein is CSVEDSSGLNYGYTF.

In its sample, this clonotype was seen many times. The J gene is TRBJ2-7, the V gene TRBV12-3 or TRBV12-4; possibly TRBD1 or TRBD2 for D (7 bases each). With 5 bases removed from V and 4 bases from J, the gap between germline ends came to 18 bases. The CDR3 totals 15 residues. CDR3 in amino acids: CASSTGEGAPYEQYF. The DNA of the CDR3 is TGTGCCAGCAGTACAGGGGAGGGGGCCCCGTACGAGCAGTACTTC.

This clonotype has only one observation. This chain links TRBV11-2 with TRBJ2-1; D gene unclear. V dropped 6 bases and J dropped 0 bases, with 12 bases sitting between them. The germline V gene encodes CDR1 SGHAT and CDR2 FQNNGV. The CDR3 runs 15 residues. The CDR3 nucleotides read TGTGCCAGCAGTCATACTCGTAGCTCCTACAATGAGCAGTTCTTC. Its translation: CASSHTRSSYNEQFF.

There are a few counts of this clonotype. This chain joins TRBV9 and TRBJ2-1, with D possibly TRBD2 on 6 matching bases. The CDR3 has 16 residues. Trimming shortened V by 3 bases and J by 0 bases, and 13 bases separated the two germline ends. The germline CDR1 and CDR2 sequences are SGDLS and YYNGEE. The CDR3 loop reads CASSGSGITSYNEQFF. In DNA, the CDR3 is TGTGCCAGCAGCGGTAGCGGAATAACCTCCTACAATGAGCAGTTCTTC.

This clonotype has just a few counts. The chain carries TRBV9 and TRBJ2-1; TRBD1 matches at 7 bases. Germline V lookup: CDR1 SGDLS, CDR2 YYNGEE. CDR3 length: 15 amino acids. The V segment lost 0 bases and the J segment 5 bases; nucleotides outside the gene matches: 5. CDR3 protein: CASSVEGGGNNEQFF. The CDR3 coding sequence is TGTGCCAGCAGCGTAGAAGGGGGCGGAAACAATGAGCAGTTCTTC.

The CDR3 reads CASSWVGTEAFF. The CDR3 nucleotides are TGCGCCAGCAGCTGGGTGGGGACTGAAGCTTTCTTT. V and J are TRBV5-1 and TRBJ1-1, with D unresolved. CDR3 size: 12 residues. Deletions cut 3 bases from V and 5 bases from J, with 8 bases between. Germline-derived CDR1 and CDR2 are SGHRS and YFSETQ.